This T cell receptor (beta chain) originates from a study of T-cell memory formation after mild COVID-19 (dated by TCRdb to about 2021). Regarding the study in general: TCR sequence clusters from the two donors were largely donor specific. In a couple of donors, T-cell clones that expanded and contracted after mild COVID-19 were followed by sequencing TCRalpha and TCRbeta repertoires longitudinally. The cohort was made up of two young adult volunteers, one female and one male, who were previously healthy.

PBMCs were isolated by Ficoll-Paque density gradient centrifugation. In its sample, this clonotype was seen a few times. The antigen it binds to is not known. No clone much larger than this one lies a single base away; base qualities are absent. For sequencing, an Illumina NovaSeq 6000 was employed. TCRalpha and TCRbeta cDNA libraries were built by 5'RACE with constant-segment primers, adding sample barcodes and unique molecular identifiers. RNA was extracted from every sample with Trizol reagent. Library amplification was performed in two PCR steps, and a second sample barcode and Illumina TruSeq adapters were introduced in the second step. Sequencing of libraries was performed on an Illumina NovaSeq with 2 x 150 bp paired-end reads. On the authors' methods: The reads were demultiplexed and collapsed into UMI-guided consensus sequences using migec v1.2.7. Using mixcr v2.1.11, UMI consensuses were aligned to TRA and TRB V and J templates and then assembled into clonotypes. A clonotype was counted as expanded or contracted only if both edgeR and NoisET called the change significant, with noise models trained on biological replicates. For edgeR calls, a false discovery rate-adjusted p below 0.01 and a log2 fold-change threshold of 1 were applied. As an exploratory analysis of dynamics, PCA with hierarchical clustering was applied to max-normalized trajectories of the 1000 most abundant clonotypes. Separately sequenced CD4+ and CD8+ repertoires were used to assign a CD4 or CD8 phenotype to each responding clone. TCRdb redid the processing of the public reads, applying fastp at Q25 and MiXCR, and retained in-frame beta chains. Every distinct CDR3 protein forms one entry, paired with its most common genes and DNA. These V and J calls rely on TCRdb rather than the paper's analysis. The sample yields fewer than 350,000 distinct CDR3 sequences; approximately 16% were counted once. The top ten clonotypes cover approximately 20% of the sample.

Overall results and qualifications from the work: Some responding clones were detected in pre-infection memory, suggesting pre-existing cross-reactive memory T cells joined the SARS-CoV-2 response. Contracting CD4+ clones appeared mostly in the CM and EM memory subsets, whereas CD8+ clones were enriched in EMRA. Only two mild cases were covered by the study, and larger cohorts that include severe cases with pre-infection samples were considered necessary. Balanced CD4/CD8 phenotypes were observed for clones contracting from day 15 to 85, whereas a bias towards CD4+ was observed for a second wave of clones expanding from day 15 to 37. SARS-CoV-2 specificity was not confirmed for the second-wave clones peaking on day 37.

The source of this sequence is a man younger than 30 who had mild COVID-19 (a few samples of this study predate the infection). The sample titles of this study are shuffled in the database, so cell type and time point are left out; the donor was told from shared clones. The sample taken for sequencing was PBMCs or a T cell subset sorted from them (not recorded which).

The CDR3 region: CASSSGVAGRAGEQYV. Here is the DNA: TGTGCCAGCAGTTCCGGGGTAGCGGGGCGGGCGGGGGAGCAGTACGTC. The chain links TRBV6-6 with TRBJ2-7; 8 bases in the middle match TRBD2. Based on the germline V gene (reference sequence), the CDR1 and CDR2 sequences are MNHNY and SVGAGI. V trim: 4 bases; J trim: 7 bases; unmatched bases: 15. The CDR3 has 16 amino acids, counting the end cysteine and valine. The read is trimmed to its CDR3 DNA, 48 bases read in frame from base 1.